The clone carrying this TCR beta chain came up once. What it recognizes is unknown. A read error may produce the germline difference seen at one junction end. Additional DNA sequences in this sample encode the identical CDR3. Regulatory T cells were sorted from blood as CD4+ CD25-high CD127-low cells. These data belong to a study of regulatory and conventional T cells in RAG deficiency. General observations from the study: These Omenn syndrome Treg sorts may hold peripherally activated cells instead. In Omenn syndrome, Treg and Tconv repertoires overlapped >90%. RAG-deficient patients showed markedly lower Shannon entropy and higher Simpson indices than control T-cell subsets. Other subsets showed around 10-fold reductions, but Treg unique TCR beta sequences fell 75 to 100-fold in these patients.

CDR1 and CDR2 from the germline V gene are LNHDA and SQIVND (reference sequence). This CDR3 contains 13 residues. Generated by immunoSEQ multiplex PCR, the TCRdb table keeps only in-frame clones and is missing some. The sample has 7,000 to 10,000 clones; 93% are singletons. These data were also filed under a second study, of regulatory T cells. That paper notes: The primer mix had 52 TRBV and 13 TRBJ primers.

This chain joins TRBV19 and TRBJ2-3, with D tentatively TRBD1 (7 bases). This receptor was identified in a human donor in good health. Material: CD127- CD25+ CD4+ Tregs sorted from blood. The DNA of the CDR3 is TGTGCTAGTAGTATTGCCAGGGGGGATTCGCAGTATTTT. Amino acid sequence: CASSIARGDSQYF.